This paragraph reports one TCR beta chain. The data derive from a study of blood T cell repertoires in COVID-19. V dropped 0 bases and J dropped 0; count of bases not matched to a gene: 9. The CDR3 has 19 residues. CDR1 and CDR2 from the germline V gene are MNHEY and SMNVEV (reference sequence). Repertoires were generated with immunoSEQ multiplex PCR, while TCRdb's copy carries only in-frame clones and drops some. The top ten hold approximately 15% of the sample, which has about 49,000 clones, roughly 88% seen once. The source is a human donor in a cohort sampled during active COVID-19. This chain joins TRBV27 and TRBJ2-7; 12 bases are shared with TRBD2. Sequencing was carried out using peripheral blood. CDR3 sequence (DNA): TGTGCCAGCAGTTTATCCCGCAACCTAGCGGGGGGGAGCTCCTACGAGCAGTACTTC. Residues: CASSLSRNLAGGSSYEQYF.